The 27 T cell receptor beta chains in this list originate from one sample, sequenced in a study of blood T cell repertoires in COVID-19. Repertoires were generated with immunoSEQ multiplex PCR, while TCRdb's copy carries only in-frame clones and drops some. The sample lists more than 200,000 clones, around nine tenths occurring once. Sequenced input: PBMCs or T cells enriched from blood (not recorded which). The origin of the receptors is a woman aged 25 to 39 with acute COVID-19.

This clone was seen only once. The chain links TRBV27 to TRBJ2-1; D call uncertain. The CDR3 is made up of 11 amino acids. Trimming cost V 2 bases and J 6 bases, with 2 bases left between them. Per the germline V gene, CDR1 is MNHEY and CDR2 is SMNVEV (reference sequence). The CDR3 DNA is TGTGCCAGCAGTTTACGCAATGAGCAGTTCTTC. Residues: CASSLRNEQFF.

This sequence joins TRBV5-1 and TRBJ1-2; a possible D gene is TRBD1 (6 bases). Trimming pared 3 bases from V and 4 bases from J, leaving 10 bases between. CDR3 length: 13 residues. Per germline, CDR1 SGHRS and CDR2 YFSETQ. The CDR3 DNA is TGCGCCAGCAGCTCCAGGGGAAGCTATGGCTACACCTTC. It encodes CASSSRGSYGYTF.

The chain carries TRBV20-1 and TRBJ1-1; D ambiguous. The CDR3 runs to 11 residues. Germline V gene lookup returns CDR1 DFQATT and CDR2 SNEGSKA (reference sequence). V lost 4 bases and J lost 1, with 4 bases in between. The CDR3, as DNA: TGCAGTGCTACAGGGAACACTGAAGCTTTCTTT. It codes for CSATGNTEAFF.

The chain joins TRBV12-3 or TRBV12-4 to TRBJ2-6; no reliable D call. Trimming left V 7 bases short and J 3 bases short, with 7 bases between. The CDR3 consists of 13 residues. This chain's CDR3 is CASTLYGANVLTF. CDR3 nucleotide sequence: TGTGCCAGCACCCTGTATGGGGCCAACGTCCTGACTTTC.

V gene TRBV5-1 combines with J gene TRBJ1-1, with TRBD1 as a possible D gene (6 bases). Trimming removed 1 base from V and 11 bases from J, with 21 bases in between. The CDR3 sequence is 15 residues long. Per the germline V gene, CDR1 is SGHRS and CDR2 is YFSETQ. As DNA, the CDR3 is TGCGCCAGCAGCTTGTCTCAGGGGAGCCTTAATTTCGCTTTCTTT. Protein sequence: CASSLSQGSLNFAFF.

The rearrangement joins TRBV2 to TRBJ2-7; D might be TRBD2 (5 bases). Trimming left V 3 bases short and J 5 bases short, with 11 bases between. Germline CDR1 SNHLY, CDR2 FYNNEI. The CDR3 contains 13 residues. CDR3 sequence: CASSDRRRNEQYF. The DNA for the CDR3 is TGTGCCAGCAGTGACAGGAGGAGGAACGAGCAGTACTTC.

The V gene is TRBV7-9, the J gene TRBJ2-1; D remains unclear. The germline gives CDR1 SEHNR, CDR2 FQNEAQ (reference sequence). This CDR3 has 14 residues. Deletions cut 7 bases from V and 0 bases from J, with 10 bases between. CDR3 nucleotides: TGTGCCAGCACCGTACAGAGCTCCTACAATGAGCAGTTCTTC. Its protein is CASTVQSSYNEQFF. Supplemented by reference TRBV7-9 and TRBJ2-1, the full variable domain reads DTGVSQNPRHKITKRGQNVTFRCDPISEHNRLYWYRQTLGQGPEFLTYFQNEAQLEKSRLLSDRFSAERPKGSFSTLEIQRTEQGDSAMYLCASTVQSSYNEQFFGPGTRLTVL.

In its sample, this clone was seen a few times. The V gene is TRBV10-1, the J gene TRBJ1-4, with a tentative D call TRBD1 (5 bases). V was cut by 0 bases and J by 10 bases, with 9 bases left in between. Germline loops: CDR1 WNHNN, CDR2 SYGVQD (reference sequence). This CDR3 is built from 13 residues. The CDR3 nucleotides read TGCGCCAGCAGTGAGTCGAACGGGGGAAAACTGTTTTTT. It yields the protein CASSESNGGKLFF.

The rearrangement links TRBV18 to TRBJ1-4, with D maybe TRBD1 (5 bases). V was trimmed by 0 bases and J by 7 bases, leaving 9 bases between them. The CDR3 totals 14 residues. Germline V gene sequence: CDR1 KGHSH, CDR2 LQKENI. In DNA form, the CDR3 reads TGTGCCAGCTCACCACCGACAGTGGGTGAAAAACTGTTTTTT. This encodes CASSPPTVGEKLFF.

This chain uses TRBV9 with TRBJ1-3, with D perhaps matching TRBD1 (5 bases). CDR3 size: 15 residues. CDR1 and CDR2 (germline): SGDLS, YYNGEE. The V gene lost 0 bases and the J gene lost 0 bases, with 7 bases spanning the gap. Here the CDR3 DNA reads TGTGCCAGCAGCGTAGCAGGGAACTCTGGAAACACCATATATTTT. Its protein product is CASSVAGNSGNTIYF.

The chain employs TRBV9 and TRBJ2-3; no definite D call. Trimming shortened V by 4 bases and J by 6 bases, and 15 bases separated the two germline ends. Germline V lookup: CDR1 SGDLS, CDR2 YYNGEE. The CDR3 spans 14 residues. This CDR3 reads CASSPRGRFDTQYF. CDR3 sequence (DNA): TGTGCCAGCAGCCCCCGAGGTCGGTTTGATACGCAGTATTTT.

The chain has TRBV28 and TRBJ1-1; D perhaps matches TRBD1 (6 bases). V was pared by 8 bases and J by 4 bases, with 17 bases between. CDR3 length equals 14 residues. Germline values: CDR1 MDHEN, CDR2 SYDVKM. Here the CDR3 reads CASALPGGATEAFF. DNA for the CDR3: TGTGCCAGCGCCCTTCCCGGGGGGGCCACTGAAGCTTTCTTT.

The V call is TRBV7-3, the J call TRBJ1-6; no clear D gene. V lost 2 bases, J lost 11 bases, and 13 bases lay in between. This CDR3 contains 14 residues. Per the germline V gene, CDR1 is SGHTA and CDR2 is FQGTGA. The CDR3 here is CASSLYPQWTPLHF. CDR3 bases: TGTGCCAGCAGCTTATACCCACAGTGGACACCCCTCCACTTT.

This chain connects TRBV28 to TRBJ2-7; 8 bases line up with TRBD1. The CDR3 totals 15 residues. Germline trimming cut 4 bases from V and 2 bases from J; bases unmatched to any gene: 7. CDR1 and CDR2 from the germline V gene are MDHEN and SYDVKM. The chain's CDR3 is CASSSTGGSTYEQYF. The CDR3 bases are TGTGCCAGCAGTTCCACAGGGGGGAGTACCTACGAGCAGTACTTC.

V is TRBV20-1 and J is TRBJ1-6; 7 nucleotides line up with TRBD1. The ends lost 3 bases at V and 6 bases at J; junction bases unmatched: 5. Germline V gene data show CDR1 as DFQATT and CDR2 as SNEGSKA (reference sequence). This CDR3 is 14 amino acids long. CDR3 coding DNA: TGCAGTGCTAGTCGGGACAGTCTTAATTCACCCCTCCACTTT. This sequence encodes CSASRDSLNSPLHF.

The rearrangement uses TRBV6-5 and TRBJ2-1; D unclear. Germline CDR1 and CDR2: MNHEY and SVGAGI. The length of the CDR3 is 15 residues. Trimming left V 8 bases short and J 0 bases short, with 14 bases between. This CDR3 is CASREVRSSYNEQFF. In DNA, the CDR3 is TGTGCCAGCCGAGAGGTCAGAAGCTCCTACAATGAGCAGTTCTTC.

The chain is built from TRBV5-1 and TRBJ1-3; possible D gene TRBD1, 6 bases. Germline V gene sequence: CDR1 SGHRS, CDR2 YFSETQ. Trimming pared 3 bases from V and 2 bases from J, leaving 6 bases between. This CDR3 spans 13 amino acids. The CDR3 sequence: CASSWDTGNTIYF. DNA for the CDR3: TGCGCCAGCAGCTGGGACACTGGAAACACCATATATTTT.

V gene TRBV24-1 combines with J gene TRBJ2-3; no firm D call. The CDR3 runs 11 residues. CDR1 is KGHDR and CDR2 is SFDVKD in the germline V gene. The V end was cut by 6 bases, the J end by 6 bases, with 6 bases between. The CDR3 DNA sequence: TGTGCCACCAGTCTTGTTGATACGCAGTATTTT. It codes for CATSLVDTQYF.

The rearrangement uses TRBV7-9 and TRBJ1-3; TRBD1 matches 7 bases. Germline V CDR1 and CDR2: SEHNR, FQNEAQ (reference sequence). J gave up 11 bases and V 1 base, and 11 bases lay outside the gene matches. CDR3 length: 15 residues. The CDR3 bases are TGTGCCAGCAGCTTAGTCAGGACAGGCGACAGCGCCATATATTTT. Its protein product is CASSLVRTGDSAIYF.

This chain uses TRBV5-1 with TRBJ1-1; 9 bases line up with TRBD1. V shed 2 bases, J shed 0 bases, and the junction held 2 bases outside the gene matches. The CDR3 has 15 residues. The germline V gene encodes CDR1 SGHRS and CDR2 YFSETQ. This CDR3 is CASSFGTGMNTEAFF. The CDR3 DNA sequence: TGCGCCAGCAGCTTCGGGACAGGGATGAACACTGAAGCTTTCTTT.

The rearrangement uses TRBV7-6 and TRBJ2-7, with TRBD2 as a possible D gene (6 bases). V was shortened by 5 bases and J by 4 bases, with 15 bases between the two germline ends. CDR1 and CDR2 from the germline V gene are SGHVS and FNYEAQ. The CDR3 sequence is 14 residues long. In nucleotides, the CDR3 is TGTGCCAGCAGCCCGACCGGGACTCCTTACGAGCAGTACTTC. Its protein product is CASSPTGTPYEQYF.

The genes are TRBV9 and TRBJ1-1; no reliable D call. Trimming removed 3 bases at V and 2 bases at J, with 14 bases between. The germline gives CDR1 SGDLS, CDR2 YYNGEE. The CDR3 sequence is 15 residues long. The CDR3: CASSGEMGSNTEAFF. The CDR3 nucleotides are TGTGCCAGCAGCGGAGAAATGGGGAGCAACACTGAAGCTTTCTTT. Based on the CDR3 plus reference TRBV9 and TRBJ1-1, the full variable domain is DSGVTQTPKHLITATGQRVTLRCSPRSGDLSVYWYQQSLDQGLQFLIQYYNGEERAKGNILERFSAQQFPDLHSELNLSSLELGDSALYFCASSGEMGSNTEAFFGQGTRLTVV.

This chain connects TRBV5-1 to TRBJ2-3; TRBD1 agrees at 9 bases. The CDR3 runs 14 residues. V was clipped by 3 bases and J by 6 bases; unmatched bases: 5. Germline V gene data show CDR1 as SGHRS and CDR2 as YFSETQ. The CDR3 spells CASSSGQGVDTQYF. In DNA form, the CDR3 reads TGCGCCAGCAGCTCGGGACAGGGCGTGGATACGCAGTATTTT.

The chain has TRBV10-2 and TRBJ2-2; 10 bases are shared with TRBD1. With 4 bases clipped from V and 7 bases from J, the junction kept 12 bases outside the gene matches. Germline V gene lookup returns CDR1 WSHSY and CDR2 SAAADI. There are 17 residues in the CDR3. The DNA for the CDR3 is TGCGCCAGCAGTGGAAACCGGGACAGGGGTAAAGGCGGGGAGCTGTTTTTT. Its translation is CASSGNRDRGKGGELFF.

This clone was picked up a small number of times. The rearrangement links TRBV29-1 to TRBJ1-2; TRBD1 agrees at 10 bases. J gave up 8 bases and V 7 bases, and 7 bases lay outside the gene matches. The CDR3 has 12 residues. Germline values: CDR1 SQVTM, CDR2 ANQGSEA. This CDR3 reads CSDWDRGGGYTF. Here the CDR3 DNA reads TGCAGCGACTGGGACAGGGGCGGGGGCTACACCTTC.

V is TRBV9 and J is TRBJ2-2; D is unresolved. Germline V gene lookup returns CDR1 SGDLS and CDR2 YYNGEE. Trimming removed 0 bases at V and 4 bases at J, with 4 bases between. This CDR3 has 13 residues. CDR3 residues: CASSVGPTGELFF. The DNA for the CDR3 is TGTGCCAGCAGCGTAGGGCCCACCGGGGAGCTGTTTTTT.

This sequence joins TRBV6-6 and TRBJ2-2; the match to TRBD1 covers 9 bases. Germline-derived CDR1 and CDR2 are MNHNY and SVGAGI (reference sequence). Germline trimming cut 5 bases from V and 7 bases from J; bases unmatched to any gene: 11. The CDR3 runs to 16 residues. CDR3: CASSGDRVVVGGELFF. The CDR3 region has the DNA TGTGCCAGCAGTGGGGACAGGGTAGTTGTTGGCGGGGAGCTGTTTTTT.